This entry lists 3 T cell receptor beta chains sequenced from one sample in a study of blood T cell repertoires in COVID-19. Clones were sequenced by immunoSEQ multiplex PCR, and TCRdb holds only the in-frame ones, with some missing. The sample records more than 300,000 clones, about 86% being singletons. Sequencing used peripheral blood. All receptors come from a woman in her 50s with acute or convalescent COVID-19.

This chain uses TRBV6-4 with TRBJ2-3; no firm D call. V lost 8 bases and J lost 0, with 9 bases in between. The CDR3 runs 13 residues. Germline CDR1 is MRHNA and CDR2 is SNTAGT. This CDR3 reads CASSGSSTDTQYF. CDR3 DNA sequence: TGTGCCAGCTCGGGTAGCAGCACAGATACGCAGTATTTT.

This chain links TRBV4-1 with TRBJ1-5; D is undetermined. Germline V gives CDR1 MGHRA, CDR2 YSYEKL. There are 15 residues in the CDR3. V was cut by 2 bases and J by 0 bases, with 8 bases left in between. The CDR3 spells CASSQSTNSNQPQHF. The CDR3 coding sequence is TGCGCCAGCAGCCAAAGCACGAATAGCAATCAGCCCCAGCATTTT.

In this sample, this clone turned up once. The CDR3 here is CASRQTGKSWAGELFF. The DNA of the CDR3 is TGTGCCAGCAGGCAGACAGGGAAATCCTGGGCCGGGGAGCTGTTTTTT. The V gene is TRBV28, the J gene TRBJ2-2; 7 bases are shared with TRBD1. CDR3 size: 16 residues. Looked up from germline, CDR1 is MDHEN and CDR2 is SYDVKM. Trimming removed 6 bases from V and 6 bases from J; junction bases left unmatched: 13.